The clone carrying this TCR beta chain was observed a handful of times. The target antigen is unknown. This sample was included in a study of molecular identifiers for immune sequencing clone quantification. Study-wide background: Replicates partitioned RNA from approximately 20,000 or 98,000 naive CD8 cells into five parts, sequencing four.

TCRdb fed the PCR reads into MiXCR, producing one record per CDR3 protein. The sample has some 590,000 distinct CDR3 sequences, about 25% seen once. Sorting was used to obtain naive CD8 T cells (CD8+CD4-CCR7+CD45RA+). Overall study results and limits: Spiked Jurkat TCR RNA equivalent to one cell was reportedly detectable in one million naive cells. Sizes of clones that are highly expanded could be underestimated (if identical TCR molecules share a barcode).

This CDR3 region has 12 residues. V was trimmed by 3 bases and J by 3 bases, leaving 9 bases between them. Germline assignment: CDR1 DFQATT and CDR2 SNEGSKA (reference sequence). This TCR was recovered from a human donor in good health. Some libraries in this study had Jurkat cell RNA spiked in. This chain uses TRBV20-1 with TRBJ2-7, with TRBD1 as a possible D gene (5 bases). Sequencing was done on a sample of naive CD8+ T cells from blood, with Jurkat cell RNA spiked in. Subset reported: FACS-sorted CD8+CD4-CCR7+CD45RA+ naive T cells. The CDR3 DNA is TGCAGTGCTAGCGCGCAGGGCTACGAGCAGTACTTC. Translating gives CSASAQGYEQYF.